This TCR beta chain was captured by sequencing in a study of naive and memory T cell subsets. Whole-study results and caveats: This RNA-based method may be sensitive to activation-related transcript changes.

This clonotype was detected only a few times. Its specificity is unknown. Ligated cDNA underwent four rounds of PCR with nested alpha and beta constant region primers and SP2. Reverse transcription of blood and skin TCR RNA was primed at alpha and beta constant regions. TCRdb ran MiXCR on the UMI-ligation and nested PCR reads and lists one entry per CDR3 protein. The sample holds 25,000 to 35,000 distinct CDR3 sequences, 5.5% to 7.5% seen once. The treatment is: skin biopsy from PPD injection site in Mantoux-positive individual. An oligonucleotide containing a UMI was ligated to the 3' end of TCR cDNA. V was trimmed by 4 bases and J by 0 bases, leaving 7 bases between them. There are 15 residues in the CDR3. CDR1 and CDR2 (germline): SNHLY, FYNNEI.

The material was skin, obtained from a tuberculin skin test site. This receptor was identified in an adult in good health. V usage is TRBV2 and J usage is TRBJ1-6; D is ambiguous. CDR3 bases: TGTGCCAGCAGTGGGGATAGCTCCTATAATTCACCCCTCCACTTT. This translates into CASSGDSSYNSPLHF.